Shown below are 2 T cell receptor beta chains from a single sample sequenced in a study of Tregs in tolerant kidney transplant recipients (dated by TCRdb to between 2018 and 2021). The library was prepared using the immunoSEQ multiplex PCR assay. The table was pulled from immuneACCESS by TCRdb, which kept in-frame rearrangements only. Such tables lose some clones; where checked, under half of the loss comes from unresolved V genes, and the rest has no known cause. Counted in this sample were roughly 70,000 clones; about 87% of them appeared once. The biggest ten clones account for about 4% of the sample. Explained via the paper, the time point label denotes: 6 months after combined kidney and bone marrow transplant. The transplants used related donors along with nonmyeloablative bone marrow transplantation, and in the human trials mixed chimerism was transient. The sequencing used CD4+ T cells from blood (PBMCs), collected 6 months after the transplant. These TCRs come from a human patient who received a combined kidney and bone marrow transplant. It is possible that, after a transplant, some T cells come from the graft donor.

The CDR3 sequence is CASSSAMGELFF. The CDR3 DNA sequence: TGTGCCAGCAGCTCCGCGATGGGGGAGCTGTTTTTT. The chain joins TRBV7-3 to TRBJ2-2, with unresolved D. This CDR3 spans 12 amino acids. Germline CDR1 SGHTA, CDR2 FQGTGA. Trimming removed 4 bases from V and 8 bases from J, with 8 bases in between.

The chain links TRBV18 to TRBJ2-7; 9 bases are shared with TRBD2. V trimming: 3 bases; J trimming: 3 bases; junction bases outside the gene matches: 3. The V gene's germline CDR1 is KGHSH and CDR2 LQKENI. This CDR3 comprises 14 residues. CDR3 bases: TGTGCCAGCTCACCTGGCGGGGGGGACTACGAGCAGTACTTC. Its translation is CASSPGGGDYEQYF.